This TCR beta chain derives from a study of regulatory T cells in long-lasting Graves disease. This CDR3 region has 15 residues. J gave up 4 bases and V 2 bases, and 5 bases lay outside the gene matches. From germline, CDR1 is SGHRS and CDR2 YFSETQ. Relying on iRepertoire HTBI primers and Arm-PCR of CDR3 regions, the team built TCR beta libraries. One entry per CDR3 protein, called by TCRdb with MiXCR from the multiplex PCR reads. The table includes about 540,000 distinct CDR3 sequences, approximately 15% detected once. There are a few counts of this clonotype. Noted time point: newly diagnosed GD, antithyroid drugs for less than 3 months. Extracted PBMC RNA gave rise to the TCR library. Staff took around 9 milliliters of peripheral blood and put it into EDTA tubes. These same data were also listed under a study on T cells in Graves' hyperthyroidism and ophthalmopathy. That study reports: Each diagnosis drew on symptoms, thyroxine, TRAb, thyroid ultrasound and orbital computed tomography findings.

The clonotype was recovered from a young man with Graves disease. This sample comprised peripheral blood mononuclear cells (PBMCs), obtained at new diagnosis, from a patient treated with antithyroid drugs. This chain uses TRBV5-1 with TRBJ2-3, with 9 bases lining up with TRBD2. The CDR3 sequence is CASSFGSGSSDTQYF. For the CDR3, the DNA is TGCGCCAGCAGCTTTGGTAGCGGGAGCTCAGATACGCAGTATTTT. Using reference TRBV5-1 and TRBJ2-3 for the parts outside the CDR3, the full variable domain is KAGVTQTPRYLIKTRGQQVTLSCSPISGHRSVSWYQQTPGQGLQFLFEYFSETQRNKGNFPGRFSGRQFSNSRSEMNVSTLELGDSALYLCASSFGSGSSDTQYFGPGTRLTVL.